These T cell receptor beta chains were read from a single sample in a study of monozygotic twins with inflammatory bowel disease. TCRdb reprocessed the 5' RACE reads and stores each CDR3 protein as one record, lacking DNA. Its table records 150,000 to 200,000 distinct CDR3 sequences. The material sequenced was blood. The source of these receptors is a human donor with ulcerative colitis or Crohn's disease, or a healthy co-twin of an affected twin (not recorded which). The CDR3 runs from the conserved cysteine through the conserved F or W. The order of the fields is CDR3 length, V gene, J gene, CDR3 protein.

CDR3 length: 13; V gene: TRBV5-4; J gene: TRBJ2-5; CDR3 protein: CASSTRTEETQYF
CDR3 length: 13; V gene: TRBV5-1; J gene: TRBJ2-7; CDR3 protein: CASRSFGADEQYF
CDR3 length: 13; V gene: TRBV20-1; J gene: TRBJ1-4; CDR3 protein: CSAKPRAGEKLFF
CDR3 length: 13; V gene: TRBV10-3; J gene: TRBJ1-1; CDR3 protein: CAISKQGNTEAFF
CDR3 length: 13; V gene: TRBV7-8; J gene: TRBJ2-4; CDR3 protein: CASSLARPNIQYF
CDR3 length: 14; V gene: TRBV7-8; J gene: TRBJ1-5; CDR3 protein: CASSSRASNQPQHF
CDR3 length: 18; V gene: TRBV4-2; J gene: TRBJ2-3; CDR3 protein: CASSQGVPGRTTVYTQYF
CDR3 length: 17; V gene: TRBV11-2; J gene: TRBJ2-1; CDR3 protein: CASNRVAGTANYNEQFF
CDR3 length: 14; V gene: TRBV28; J gene: TRBJ2-2; CDR3 protein: CASRGQGFTGELFF
CDR3 length: 16; V gene: TRBV7-8; J gene: TRBJ2-7; CDR3 protein: CASSYASEGPSYEQYF
CDR3 length: 13; V gene: TRBV20-1; J gene: TRBJ2-7; CDR3 protein: CSASVGPTYEQYF
CDR3 length: 18; V gene: TRBV4-1; J gene: TRBJ2-1; CDR3 protein: CASSQAQAGLVGEDEQFF
CDR3 length: 15; V gene: TRBV7-3; J gene: TRBJ1-1; CDR3 protein: CASSLGERGGSEAFF
CDR3 length: 13; V gene: TRBV12-3/TRBV12-4; J gene: TRBJ1-5; CDR3 protein: CASSLDGNQPQHF
CDR3 length: 14; V gene: TRBV20-1; J gene: TRBJ2-1; CDR3 protein: CSASEPSSYNEQFF
CDR3 length: 15; V gene: TRBV2; J gene: TRBJ1-4; CDR3 protein: CVSREPLRANEKLFF
CDR3 length: 20; V gene: TRBV7-6; J gene: TRBJ2-1; CDR3 protein: CASSLAVGLAGGERANEQFF
CDR3 length: 15; V gene: TRBV12-3/TRBV12-4; J gene: TRBJ2-1; CDR3 protein: CASSPRQGGYNEQFF
CDR3 length: 15; V gene: TRBV30; J gene: TRBJ2-2; CDR3 protein: CAWSRDYRNTGELFF
CDR3 length: 16; V gene: TRBV27; J gene: TRBJ2-1; CDR3 protein: CASSLSSGVRDYEQFF
CDR3 length: 14; V gene: TRBV24-1; J gene: TRBJ2-7; CDR3 protein: CATSDRTPTHEQYF
CDR3 length: 14; V gene: TRBV4-3; J gene: TRBJ2-3; CDR3 protein: CASSQVRRPDTQYF
CDR3 length: 14; V gene: TRBV2; J gene: TRBJ1-5; CDR3 protein: CASSAEMSNQPQHF
CDR3 length: 15; V gene: TRBV24-1; J gene: TRBJ2-3; CDR3 protein: CATSDEASVEDTQYF
CDR3 length: 14; V gene: TRBV28; J gene: TRBJ2-4; CDR3 protein: CASSLGGTVNIQYF
CDR3 length: 15; V gene: TRBV7-2; J gene: TRBJ1-2; CDR3 protein: CASSLGSGSTDGYTF
CDR3 length: 12; V gene: TRBV5-6; J gene: TRBJ1-4; CDR3 protein: CASSRYDEKLFF
CDR3 length: 16; V gene: TRBV5-5; J gene: TRBJ1-4; CDR3 protein: CASSTGLLLDDEKLFF
CDR3 length: 15; V gene: TRBV19; J gene: TRBJ2-7; CDR3 protein: CASSARGGLGYEQYF
CDR3 length: 16; V gene: TRBV10-3; J gene: TRBJ2-3; CDR3 protein: CASRRGAGLGADTQYF
CDR3 length: 16; V gene: TRBV28; J gene: TRBJ1-6; CDR3 protein: CASRTDRGRKDSPLHF
CDR3 length: 15; V gene: TRBV6-5; J gene: TRBJ2-2; CDR3 protein: CASSLGLAVVGELFF
CDR3 length: 14; V gene: TRBV20-1; J gene: TRBJ2-1; CDR3 protein: CSASWDRVFNEQFF
CDR3 length: 14; V gene: TRBV6-2/TRBV6-3; J gene: TRBJ2-6; CDR3 protein: CASSKGPSYNVLTF
CDR3 length: 15; V gene: TRBV20-1; J gene: TRBJ2-1; CDR3 protein: CSARDLAGDVSEQFF
CDR3 length: 14; V gene: TRBV6-2/TRBV6-3; J gene: TRBJ2-3; CDR3 protein: CASSYDGTLNTQYF
CDR3 length: 13; V gene: TRBV28; J gene: TRBJ2-2; CDR3 protein: CASREFSSGELFF
CDR3 length: 17; V gene: TRBV14; J gene: TRBJ2-1; CDR3 protein: CASSLPGFYSDGNEQFF
CDR3 length: 13; V gene: TRBV29-1; J gene: TRBJ1-1; CDR3 protein: CSASIRGNTEAFF
CDR3 length: 15; V gene: TRBV5-6; J gene: TRBJ1-1; CDR3 protein: CASSLAGQGDFEAFF
CDR3 length: 16; V gene: TRBV5-1; J gene: TRBJ2-2; CDR3 protein: CASSPRQGRNTGELFF
CDR3 length: 13; V gene: TRBV12-3/TRBV12-4; J gene: TRBJ2-1; CDR3 protein: CASSLAGRTEQFF
CDR3 length: 15; V gene: TRBV5-1; J gene: TRBJ1-5; CDR3 protein: CASSLDGDSNQPQHF
CDR3 length: 12; V gene: TRBV20-1; J gene: TRBJ2-7; CDR3 protein: CSARDLAYEQYF
CDR3 length: 14; V gene: TRBV6-1; J gene: TRBJ1-5; CDR3 protein: CASSEPGGNQPQHF
CDR3 length: 13; V gene: TRBV5-1; J gene: TRBJ1-1; CDR3 protein: CASSLNQVAEAFF
CDR3 length: 15; V gene: TRBV4-3; J gene: TRBJ2-7; CDR3 protein: CASSQGPGAFYEQYF
CDR3 length: 16; V gene: TRBV3-1; J gene: TRBJ1-6; CDR3 protein: CASSHGTVFNNSPLHF
CDR3 length: 15; V gene: TRBV5-1; J gene: TRBJ2-7; CDR3 protein: CASSWDRASSDEQYF
CDR3 length: 16; V gene: TRBV29-1; J gene: TRBJ2-6; CDR3 protein: CSVEGTGASGANVLTF
CDR3 length: 17; V gene: TRBV27; J gene: TRBJ1-1; CDR3 protein: CASSSGTGKLYITEAFF
CDR3 length: 19; V gene: TRBV6-4; J gene: TRBJ1-6; CDR3 protein: CASSPYPPGQGLNNSPLHF
CDR3 length: 14; V gene: TRBV5-1; J gene: TRBJ1-5; CDR3 protein: CASREEGNNQPQHF
CDR3 length: 14; V gene: TRBV5-1; J gene: TRBJ2-4; CDR3 protein: CASSFSGQENIQYF